The 6 T cell receptor beta chains below were found in one sample sequenced in a study of breast tumors, draining lymph nodes, adjacent tissues. TCRdb analysed the multiplex PCR reads with MiXCR anew, one entry per CDR3 protein. The sample lists over 60,000 distinct CDR3 sequences; around 43% were seen once. The source material was breast tumor tissue. The receptors were gathered from a female donor with breast cancer. Some clones in this sample may be carry-over from other donors' samples.

This clonotype was recorded many times. V and J are TRBV7-2 and TRBJ2-7; 8 nucleotides align to TRBD2. V was clipped by 2 bases and J by 1 base; unmatched bases: 4. The germline gives CDR1 SGHTA, CDR2 FQGNSA. The CDR3 totals 15 residues. The CDR3 nucleotides read TGTGCCAGCAGCTTAAACCCTAGCGGGTCCTACGAGCAGTACTTC. It is translated as CASSLNPSGSYEQYF.

This clonotype was seen ten or more times. The chain is built from TRBV27 and TRBJ2-5, with 7 bases matching TRBD1. J was trimmed by 1 base and V by 8 bases; bases with no gene match: 7. The germline V gene encodes CDR1 MNHEY and CDR2 SMNVEV (reference sequence). The CDR3 has 14 residues. The CDR3 is CASRPGQAQETQYF. The CDR3, as DNA: TGTGCCAGCCGGCCCGGACAGGCCCAAGAGACCCAGTACTTC.

CDR3 protein: CASSPQGAVDTQYTF. DNA of the CDR3: TGCGCCAGCAGCCCGCAGGGGGCTGTAGATACGCAGTACACCTTC. The chain links TRBV5-1 to TRBJ1-2; 8 bases fit TRBD1. The CDR3 sequence is 15 residues long. In germline, CDR1 is SGHRS, CDR2 YFSETQ. Losses at the gene ends were 4 bases for V and 11 bases for J; bases not matched to a gene: 16. Variable domain in full (rest from reference TRBV5-1 and TRBJ1-2): KAGVTQTPRYLIKTRGQQVTLSCSPISGHRSVSWYQQTPGQGLQFLFEYFSETQRNKGNFPGRFSGRQFSNSRSEMNVSTLELGDSALYLCASSPQGAVDTQYTFGSGTRLTVV.

For this clonotype: A clone one base away is much larger, so this may be a read error. The rearrangement links TRBV6-2 or TRBV6-3 to TRBJ2-5; 8 positions match TRBD1. CDR3 length: 15 residues. Germline-derived CDR1 and CDR2 are MNHEY and SVGEGT. CDR3 in amino acids: CATSFGDRSQETQYF. CDR3 nucleotides: TGTGCCACCAGTTTCGGGGACAGGTCTCAAGAGACCCAGTACTTC.

On this clonotype itself: This could be a read error, since a much larger clone is one nucleotide away. This rearrangement joins TRBV6-6 to TRBJ1-4, with 7 bases identical to TRBD1. CDR3 length: 17 amino acids. Germline CDR1 is MNHNY and CDR2 is SVGAGI (reference sequence). The V segment lost 8 bases and the J segment 2 bases; nucleotides outside the gene matches: 14. The CDR3 nucleotides read TGTGCCAGCGCTTTGACAGGGTGGGGGTCCACTAATGAAAAACTGTTTTTT. Protein product: CASALTGWGSTNEKLFF.

As to this clonotype: The conserved final phenylalanine or tryptophan is absent from the CDR3, which likely points to a read error. V and J are TRBV11-3 and TRBJ2-5; D unresolved. The length of the CDR3 is 13 residues. V was pared by 6 bases and J by 5 bases, with 13 bases between. Germline V lookup: CDR1 SGHNT, CDR2 YENEEA. The CDR3 sequence is CASRKAVAETQYS. The CDR3 DNA sequence: TGTGCCAGCAGGAAAGCAGTCGCTGAGACCCAGTACTCC.